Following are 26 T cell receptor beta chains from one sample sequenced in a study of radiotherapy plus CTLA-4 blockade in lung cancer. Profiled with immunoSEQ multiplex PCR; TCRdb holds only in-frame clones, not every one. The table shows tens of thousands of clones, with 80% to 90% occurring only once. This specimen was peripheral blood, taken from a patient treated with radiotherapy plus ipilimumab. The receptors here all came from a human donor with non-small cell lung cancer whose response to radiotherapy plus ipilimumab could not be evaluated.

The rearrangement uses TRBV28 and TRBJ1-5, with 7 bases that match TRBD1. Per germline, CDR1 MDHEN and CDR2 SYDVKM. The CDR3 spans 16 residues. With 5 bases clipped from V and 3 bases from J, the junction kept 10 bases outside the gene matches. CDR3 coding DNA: TGTGCCAGCAGTCGAAAAACGACAGGGTTCAATCAGCCCCAGCATTTT. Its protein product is CASSRKTTGFNQPQHF.

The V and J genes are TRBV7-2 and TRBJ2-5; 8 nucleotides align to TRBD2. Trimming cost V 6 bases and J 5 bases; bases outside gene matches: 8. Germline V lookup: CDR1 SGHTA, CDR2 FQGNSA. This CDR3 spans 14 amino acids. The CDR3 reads CASRGAGVAETQYF. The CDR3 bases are TGTGCCAGCAGGGGAGCGGGAGTGGCGGAGACCCAGTACTTC.

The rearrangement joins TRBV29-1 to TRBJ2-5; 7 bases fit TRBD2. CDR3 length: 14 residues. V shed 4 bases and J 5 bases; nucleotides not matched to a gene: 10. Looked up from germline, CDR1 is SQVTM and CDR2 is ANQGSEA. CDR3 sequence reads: CSVGQSGAWETQYF. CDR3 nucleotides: TGCAGCGTTGGACAGAGCGGGGCTTGGGAGACCCAGTACTTC. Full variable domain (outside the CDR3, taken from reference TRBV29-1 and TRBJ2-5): SAVISQKPSRDICQRGTSLTIQCQVDSQVTMMFWYRQQPGQSLTLIATANQGSEATYESGFVIDKFPISRPNLTFSTLTVSNMSPEDSSIYLCSVGQSGAWETQYFGPGTRLLVL.

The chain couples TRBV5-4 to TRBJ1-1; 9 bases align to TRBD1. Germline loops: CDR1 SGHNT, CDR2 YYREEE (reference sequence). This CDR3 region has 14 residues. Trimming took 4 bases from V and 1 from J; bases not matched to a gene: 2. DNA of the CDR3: TGTGCCAGCAGCCTGACAGGGGGGAACACTGAAGCTTTCTTT. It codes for CASSLTGGNTEAFF.

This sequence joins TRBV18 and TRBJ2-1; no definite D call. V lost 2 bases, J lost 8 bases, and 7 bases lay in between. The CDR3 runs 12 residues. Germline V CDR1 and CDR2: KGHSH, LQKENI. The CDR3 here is CASSPGTDEQFF. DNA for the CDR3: TGTGCCAGCTCACCAGGAACAGATGAGCAGTTCTTC.

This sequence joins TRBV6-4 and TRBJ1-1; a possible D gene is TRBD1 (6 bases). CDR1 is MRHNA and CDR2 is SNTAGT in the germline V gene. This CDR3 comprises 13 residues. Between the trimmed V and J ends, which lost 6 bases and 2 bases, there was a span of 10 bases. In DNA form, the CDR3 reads TGTGCCAGCAGGACACAGGGTAACACTGAAGCTTTCTTT. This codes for CASRTQGNTEAFF.

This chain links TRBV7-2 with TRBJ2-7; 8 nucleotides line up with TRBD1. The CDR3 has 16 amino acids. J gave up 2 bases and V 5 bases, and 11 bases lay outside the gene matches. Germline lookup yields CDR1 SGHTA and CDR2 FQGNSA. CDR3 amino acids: CASSPDRAQLPYEQYF. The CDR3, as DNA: TGTGCCAGCAGCCCGGACAGGGCCCAGCTTCCCTACGAGCAGTACTTC. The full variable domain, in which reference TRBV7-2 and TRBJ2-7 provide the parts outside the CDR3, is GAGVSQSPSNKVTEKGKDVELRCDPISGHTALYWYRQSLGQGLEFLIYFQGNSAPDKSGLPSDRFSAERTGGSVSTLTIQRTQQEDSAVYLCASSPDRAQLPYEQYFGPGTRLTVT.

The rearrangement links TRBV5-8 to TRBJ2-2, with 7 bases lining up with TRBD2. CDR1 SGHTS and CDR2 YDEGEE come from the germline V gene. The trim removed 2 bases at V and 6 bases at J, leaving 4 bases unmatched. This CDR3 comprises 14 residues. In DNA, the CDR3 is TGTGCCAGCAGCTTCAGCGGGATCTCCGGGGAGCTGTTTTTT. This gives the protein CASSFSGISGELFF.

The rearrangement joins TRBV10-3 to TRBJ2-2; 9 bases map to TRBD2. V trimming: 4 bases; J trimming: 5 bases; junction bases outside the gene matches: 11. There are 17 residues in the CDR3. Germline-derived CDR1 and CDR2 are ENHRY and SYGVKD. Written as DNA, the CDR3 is TGTGCCATCAGTGTTAGTGATAGCGGGAGAGATACCGGGGAGCTGTTTTTT. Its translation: CAISVSDSGRDTGELFF.

The DNA for the CDR3 is TGTGCCAGTACCCAAGGGGCAGGAACCTACGAGCAGTACTTC. It specifies CASTQGAGTYEQYF. The chain links TRBV19 to TRBJ2-7, with D possibly being TRBD1 (5 bases). The CDR3 sequence is 14 residues long. Trimming took off 7 bases at V and 2 bases at J, with 15 bases between the two ends. CDR1 and CDR2 from the germline V gene are LNHDA and SQIVND (reference sequence).

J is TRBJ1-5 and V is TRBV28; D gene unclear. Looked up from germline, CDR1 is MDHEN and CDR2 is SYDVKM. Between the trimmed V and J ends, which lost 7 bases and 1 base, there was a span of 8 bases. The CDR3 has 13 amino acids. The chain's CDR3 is CASTIRSNQPQHF. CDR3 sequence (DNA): TGTGCCAGCACCATTCGGAGCAATCAGCCCCAGCATTTT. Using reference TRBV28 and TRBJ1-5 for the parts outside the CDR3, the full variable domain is DVKVTQSSRYLVKRTGEKVFLECVQDMDHENMFWYRQDPGLGLRLIYFSYDVKMKEKGDIPEGYSVSREKKERFSLILESASTNQTSMYLCASTIRSNQPQHFGDGTRLSIL.

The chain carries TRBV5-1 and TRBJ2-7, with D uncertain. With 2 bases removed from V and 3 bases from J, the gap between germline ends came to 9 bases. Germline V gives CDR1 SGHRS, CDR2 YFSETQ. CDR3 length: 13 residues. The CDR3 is CASSFRDNYEQYF. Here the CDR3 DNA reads TGCGCCAGCAGCTTCAGAGACAACTACGAGCAGTACTTC. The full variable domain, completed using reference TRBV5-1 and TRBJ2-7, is KAGVTQTPRYLIKTRGQQVTLSCSPISGHRSVSWYQQTPGQGLQFLFEYFSETQRNKGNFPGRFSGRQFSNSRSEMNVSTLELGDSALYLCASSFRDNYEQYFGPGTRLTVT.

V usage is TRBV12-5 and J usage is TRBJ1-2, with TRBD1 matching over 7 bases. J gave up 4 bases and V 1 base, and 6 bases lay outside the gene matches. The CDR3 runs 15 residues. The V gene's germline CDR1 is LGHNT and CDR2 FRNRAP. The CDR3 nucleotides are TGTGCTAGTGGTTTGGACAGGGGTGGGAGCTATGGCTACACCTTC. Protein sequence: CASGLDRGGSYGYTF.

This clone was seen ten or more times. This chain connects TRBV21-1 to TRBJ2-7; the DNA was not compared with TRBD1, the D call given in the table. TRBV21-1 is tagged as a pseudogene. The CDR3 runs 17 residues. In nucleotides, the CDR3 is TGTGCCAGCAGCAACCCCGGGACAGGGCGACTTGACTACGAGCAGTACTTC. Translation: CASSNPGTGRLDYEQYF.

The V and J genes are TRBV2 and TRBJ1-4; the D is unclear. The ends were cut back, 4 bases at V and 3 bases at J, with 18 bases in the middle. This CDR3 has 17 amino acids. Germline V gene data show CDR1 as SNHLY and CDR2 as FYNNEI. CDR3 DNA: TGTGCCAGCAGTGCTGGTTGGCGGAGTAGGTCTAATGAAAAACTGTTTTTT. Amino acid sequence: CASSAGWRSRSNEKLFF.

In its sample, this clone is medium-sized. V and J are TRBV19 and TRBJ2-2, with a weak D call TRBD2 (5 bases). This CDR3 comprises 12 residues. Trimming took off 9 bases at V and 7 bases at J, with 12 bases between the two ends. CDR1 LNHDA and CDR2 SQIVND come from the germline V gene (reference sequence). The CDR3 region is CASGESFGELFF. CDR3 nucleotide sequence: TGTGCCAGCGGGGAATCCTTCGGGGAGCTGTTTTTT. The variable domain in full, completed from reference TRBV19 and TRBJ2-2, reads DGGITQSPKYLFRKEGQNVTLSCEQNLNHDAMYWYRQDPGQGLRLIYYSQIVNDFQKGDIAEGYSVSREKKESFPLTVTSAQKNPTAFYLCASGESFGELFFGEGSRLTVL.

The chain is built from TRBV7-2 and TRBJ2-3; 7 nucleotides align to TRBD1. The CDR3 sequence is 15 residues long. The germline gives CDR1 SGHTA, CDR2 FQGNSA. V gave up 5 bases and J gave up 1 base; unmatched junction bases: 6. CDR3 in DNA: TGTGCCAGCAGCGCCTCCGGGACAGGCACAGATACGCAGTATTTT. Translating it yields CASSASGTGTDTQYF.

CDR3 protein: CASGGANGGQPQHF. For the CDR3, the DNA is TGTGCCAGTGGTGGGGCCAACGGGGGTCAGCCCCAGCATTTT. V gene TRBV2 combines with J gene TRBJ1-5, with a tentative D call TRBD1 (5 bases). Germline CDR1 and CDR2: SNHLY and FYNNEI. V lost 9 bases and J lost 6, with 18 bases in between. The CDR3 spans 14 residues. The whole variable domain, filled in from reference TRBV2 and TRBJ1-5, reads EPEVTQTPSHQVTQMGQEVILRCVPISNHLYFYWYRQILGQKVEFLVSFYNNEISEKSEIFDDQFSVERPDGSNFTLKIRSTKLEDSAMYFCASGGANGGQPQHFGDGTRLSIL.

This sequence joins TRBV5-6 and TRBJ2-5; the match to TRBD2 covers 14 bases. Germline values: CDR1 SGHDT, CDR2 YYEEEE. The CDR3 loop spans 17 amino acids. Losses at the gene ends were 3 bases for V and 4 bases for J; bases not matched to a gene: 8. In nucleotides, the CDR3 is TGTGCCAGCAGCTCCGGGACTAGCGGGGGCCGGGGAGAGACCCAGTACTTC. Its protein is CASSSGTSGGRGETQYF.

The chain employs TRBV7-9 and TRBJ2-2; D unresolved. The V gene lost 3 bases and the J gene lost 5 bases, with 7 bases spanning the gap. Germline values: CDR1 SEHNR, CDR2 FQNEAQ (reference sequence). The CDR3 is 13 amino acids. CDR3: CASSFQATGELFF. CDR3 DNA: TGTGCCAGCAGCTTCCAGGCGACCGGGGAGCTGTTTTTT.

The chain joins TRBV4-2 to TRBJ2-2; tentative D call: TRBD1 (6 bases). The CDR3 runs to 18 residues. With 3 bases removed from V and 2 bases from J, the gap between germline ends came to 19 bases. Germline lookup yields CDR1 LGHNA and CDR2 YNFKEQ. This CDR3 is CASSHGERGSGNTGELFF. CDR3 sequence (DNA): TGTGCCAGCAGCCACGGGGAGAGGGGGAGCGGAAACACCGGGGAGCTGTTTTTT.

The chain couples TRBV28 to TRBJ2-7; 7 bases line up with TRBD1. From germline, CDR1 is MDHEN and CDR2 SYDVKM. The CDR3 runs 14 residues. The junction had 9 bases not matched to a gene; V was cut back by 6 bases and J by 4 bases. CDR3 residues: CASSRRDSLYEQYF. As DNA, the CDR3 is TGTGCCAGCAGCCGCCGGGACAGCCTTTACGAGCAGTACTTC.

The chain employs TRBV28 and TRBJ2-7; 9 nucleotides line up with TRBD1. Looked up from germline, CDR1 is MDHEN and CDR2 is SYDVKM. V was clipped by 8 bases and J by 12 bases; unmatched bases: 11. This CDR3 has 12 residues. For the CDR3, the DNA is TGTGCCAGCGTTGACAGGGGGACTTACGCGTACTTC. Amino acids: CASVDRGTYAYF.

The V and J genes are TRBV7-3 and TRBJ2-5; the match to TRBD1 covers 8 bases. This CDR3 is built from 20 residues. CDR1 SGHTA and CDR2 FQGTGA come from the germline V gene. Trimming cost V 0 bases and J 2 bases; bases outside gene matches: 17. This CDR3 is CASSLTPLGTGGIQQETQYF. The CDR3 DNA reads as TGTGCCAGCAGCTTAACGCCCCTCGGGACAGGAGGGATTCAACAAGAGACCCAGTACTTC.

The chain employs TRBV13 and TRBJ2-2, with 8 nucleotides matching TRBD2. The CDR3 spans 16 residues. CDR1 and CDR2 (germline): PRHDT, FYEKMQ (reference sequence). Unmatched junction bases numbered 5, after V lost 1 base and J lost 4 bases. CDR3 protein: CASSLVTSGGTGELFF. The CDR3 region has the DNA TGTGCCAGCAGCTTAGTTACTAGCGGAGGCACCGGGGAGCTGTTTTTT. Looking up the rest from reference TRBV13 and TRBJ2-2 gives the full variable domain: AAGVIQSPRHLIKEKRETATLKCYPIPRHDTVYWYQQGPGQDPQFLISFYEKMQSDKGSIPDRFSAQQFSDYHSELNMSSLELGDSALYFCASSLVTSGGTGELFFGEGSRLTVL.

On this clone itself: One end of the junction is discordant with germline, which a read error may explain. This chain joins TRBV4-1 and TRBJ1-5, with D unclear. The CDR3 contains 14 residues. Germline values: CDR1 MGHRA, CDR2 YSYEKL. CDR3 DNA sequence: TGTGCCAGCAGCCAAGAAGACATCAATCAGCCCCAGCATTTT. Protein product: CASSQEDINQPQHF.